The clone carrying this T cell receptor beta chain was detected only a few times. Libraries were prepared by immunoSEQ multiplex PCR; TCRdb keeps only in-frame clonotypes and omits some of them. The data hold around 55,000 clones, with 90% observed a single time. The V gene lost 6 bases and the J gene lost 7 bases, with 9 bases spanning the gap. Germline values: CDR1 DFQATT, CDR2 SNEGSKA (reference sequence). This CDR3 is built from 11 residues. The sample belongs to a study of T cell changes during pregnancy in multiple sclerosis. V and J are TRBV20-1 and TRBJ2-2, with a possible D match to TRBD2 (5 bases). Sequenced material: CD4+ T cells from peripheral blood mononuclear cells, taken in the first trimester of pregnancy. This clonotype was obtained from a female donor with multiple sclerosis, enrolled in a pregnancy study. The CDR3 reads CSAPRGGELFF. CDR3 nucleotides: TGCAGTGCCCCCCGGGGCGGGGAGCTGTTTTTT.